What follows describes a single T cell receptor (beta chain). The data are from a study of T cell changes during pregnancy in multiple sclerosis. V dropped 7 bases and J dropped 3 bases, with 18 bases sitting between them. CDR3 length: 15 residues. Germline loops: CDR1 LNHDA, CDR2 SQIVND (reference sequence). The method was immunoSEQ multiplex PCR; TCRdb's version includes in-frame clones alone and lacks a portion of them. The table records more than 50,000 clones, 80% to 90% of them present only once. This TCR was sampled from a female donor with multiple sclerosis, enrolled in a pregnancy study. The chain links TRBV19 to TRBJ1-1; no firm D call. This material consisted of peripheral blood, taken in the first trimester of pregnancy. CDR3 protein: CASKRPGHGDTEAFF. CDR3 bases: TGTGCCAGTAAGCGGCCTGGCCATGGAGACACTGAAGCTTTCTTT. Variable domain in full (rest from reference TRBV19 and TRBJ1-1): DGGITQSPKYLFRKEGQNVTLSCEQNLNHDAMYWYRQDPGQGLRLIYYSQIVNDFQKGDIAEGYSVSREKKESFPLTVTSAQKNPTAFYLCASKRPGHGDTEAFFGQGTRLTVV.